This T cell receptor beta chain was identified in a study of cytomegalovirus exposure and HLA in healthy donors. Regarding the study as a whole: It was reportedly the case that the classifier diagnosed cytomegalovirus status with high specificity and sensitivity. Several top significant clusters appeared, in a later analysis, to be linked to common viral pathogens. TCR beta V- and J-gene trimming was later associated with a missense DCLRE1C variant. Analyzed later, association rates of TCRs varied across HLA loci, with DRB1 most and HLA-C fewest.

Trimming cost V 4 bases and J 2 bases, with 8 bases left between them. CDR1 and CDR2 from the germline V gene are GTSNPN and SVGIG (reference sequence). The CDR3 contains 12 residues. PCR primers comprised 60 Vbeta and 13 Jbeta primers. Produced via immunoSEQ multiplex PCR; TCRdb's table is partial and in-frame only. The profile covers about 150,000 clones, with around 68% appearing a single time and about 9.4% taken by the ten largest. With respect to this clone: Antigen specificity is unknown.

This sequence originates from a man aged 25 to 45 in good health and CMV-seropositive. The chain joins TRBV30 to TRBJ1-1; D is undetermined. Material: PBMCs. In nucleotides, the CDR3 is TGTGCCTGGATCCGGGGAAACACTGAAGCTTTCTTT. Its protein is CAWIRGNTEAFF.